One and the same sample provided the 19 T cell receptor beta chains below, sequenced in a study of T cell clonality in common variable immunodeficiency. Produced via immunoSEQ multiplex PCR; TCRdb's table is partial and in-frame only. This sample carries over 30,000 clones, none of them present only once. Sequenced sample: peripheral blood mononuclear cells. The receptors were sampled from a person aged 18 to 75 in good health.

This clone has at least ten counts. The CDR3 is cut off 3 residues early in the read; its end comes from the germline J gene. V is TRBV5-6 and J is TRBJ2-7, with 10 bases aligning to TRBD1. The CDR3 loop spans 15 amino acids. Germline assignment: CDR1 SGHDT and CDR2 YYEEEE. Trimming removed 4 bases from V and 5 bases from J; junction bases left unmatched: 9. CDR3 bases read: TGTGCCAGCAGCCCGGAGGGGGACAGGGGACACGAG. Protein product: CASSPEGDRGHE. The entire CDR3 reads CASSPEGDRGHEQYF. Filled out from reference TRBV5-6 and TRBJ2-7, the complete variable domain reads DAGVTQSPTHLIKTRGQQVTLRCSPKSGHDTVSWYQQALGQGPQFIFQYYEEEERQRGNFPDRFSGHQFPNYSSELNVNALLLGDSALYLCASSPEGDRGHEQYFGPGTRLTVT.

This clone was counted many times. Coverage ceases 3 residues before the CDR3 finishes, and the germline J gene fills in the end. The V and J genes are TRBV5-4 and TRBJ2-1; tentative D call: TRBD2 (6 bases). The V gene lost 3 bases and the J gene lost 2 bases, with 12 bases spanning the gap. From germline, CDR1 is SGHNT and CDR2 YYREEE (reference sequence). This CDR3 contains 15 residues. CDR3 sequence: CASSWLASTYNEQFF. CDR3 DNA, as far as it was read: TGTGCCAGCAGCTGGCTAGCGTCCACCTACAATGAG.

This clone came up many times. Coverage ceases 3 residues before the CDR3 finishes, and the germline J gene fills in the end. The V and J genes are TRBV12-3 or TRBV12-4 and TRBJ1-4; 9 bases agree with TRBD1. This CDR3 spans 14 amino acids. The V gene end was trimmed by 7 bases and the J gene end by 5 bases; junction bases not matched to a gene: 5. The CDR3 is CASTVTGGNEKLFF. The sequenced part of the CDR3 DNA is TGTGCCAGCACCGTGACAGGGGGAAATGAAAAA.

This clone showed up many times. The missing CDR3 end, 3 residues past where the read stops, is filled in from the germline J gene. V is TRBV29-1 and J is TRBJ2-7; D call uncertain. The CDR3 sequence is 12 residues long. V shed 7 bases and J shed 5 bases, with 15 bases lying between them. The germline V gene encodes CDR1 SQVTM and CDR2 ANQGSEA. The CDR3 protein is CSAAQIRNEQYF. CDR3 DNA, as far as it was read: TGCAGCGCCGCACAAATAAGAAACGAG.

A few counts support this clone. The CDR3 DNA, read in part, is TGTGCCAGCAGGGTTAGCGGGACAAGCTCCTACGAG. This encodes CASRVSGTSSYE. The CDR3 reads in full as CASRVSGTSSYEQYF. The V call is TRBV2, the J call TRBJ2-7, with TRBD2 matching over 8 bases. The CDR3 end falls 3 residues outside the read, so it is completed with the germline J gene. The germline V gene has CDR1 SNHLY and CDR2 FYNNEI. There are 15 residues in the CDR3. V was clipped by 6 bases and J by 0 bases; unmatched bases: 7.

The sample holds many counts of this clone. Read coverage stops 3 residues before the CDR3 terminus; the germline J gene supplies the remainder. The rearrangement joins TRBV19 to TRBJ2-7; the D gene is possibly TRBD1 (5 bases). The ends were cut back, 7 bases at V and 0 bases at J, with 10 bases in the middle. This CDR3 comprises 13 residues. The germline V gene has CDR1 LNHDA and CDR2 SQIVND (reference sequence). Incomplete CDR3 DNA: TGTGCCAGTACTCAGGGATCCTCCTACGAG. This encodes CASTQGSSYE. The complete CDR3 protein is CASTQGSSYEQYF.

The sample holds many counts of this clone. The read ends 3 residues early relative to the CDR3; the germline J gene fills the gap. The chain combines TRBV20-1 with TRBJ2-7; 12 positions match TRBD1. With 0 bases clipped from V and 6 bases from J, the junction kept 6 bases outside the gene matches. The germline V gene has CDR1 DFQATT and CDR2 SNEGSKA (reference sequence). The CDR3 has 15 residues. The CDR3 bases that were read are TGCAGTGCTAGAGATTCGGGGACAGGGGGCGTCGAG. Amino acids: CSARDSGTGGVE. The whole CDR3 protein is CSARDSGTGGVEQYF.

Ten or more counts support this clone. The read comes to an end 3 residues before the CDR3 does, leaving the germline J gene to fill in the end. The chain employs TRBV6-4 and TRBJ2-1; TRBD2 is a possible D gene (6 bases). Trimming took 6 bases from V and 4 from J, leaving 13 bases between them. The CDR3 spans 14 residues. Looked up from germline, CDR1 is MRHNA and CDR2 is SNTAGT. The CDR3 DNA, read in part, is TGTGCCAGCAGCCCGGGACTCAGATACAATGAG. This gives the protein CASSPGLRYNE. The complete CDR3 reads CASSPGLRYNEQFF.

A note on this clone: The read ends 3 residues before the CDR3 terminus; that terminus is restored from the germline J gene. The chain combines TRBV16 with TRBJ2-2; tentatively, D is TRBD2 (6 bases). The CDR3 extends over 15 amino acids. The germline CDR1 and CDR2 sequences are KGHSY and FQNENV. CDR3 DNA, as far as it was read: TGTGCCAGCAGCCAATCTGGAGGGGCTAATGAAAAG. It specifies CASSQSGGANEK. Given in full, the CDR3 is CASSQSGGANEKLFF.

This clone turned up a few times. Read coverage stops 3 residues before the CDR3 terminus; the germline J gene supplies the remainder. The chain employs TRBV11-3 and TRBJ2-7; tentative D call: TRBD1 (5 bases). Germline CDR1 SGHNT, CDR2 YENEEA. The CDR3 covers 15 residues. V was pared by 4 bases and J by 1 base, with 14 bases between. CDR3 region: CASSSGHESSYEQYF. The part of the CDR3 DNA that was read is TGTGCCAGCAGCTCCGGACACGAAAGTTCCTACGAG.

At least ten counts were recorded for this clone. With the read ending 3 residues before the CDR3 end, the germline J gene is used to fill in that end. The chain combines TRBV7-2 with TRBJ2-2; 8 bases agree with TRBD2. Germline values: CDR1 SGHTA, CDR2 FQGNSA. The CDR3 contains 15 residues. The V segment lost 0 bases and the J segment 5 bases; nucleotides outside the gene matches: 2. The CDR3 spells CASSLARLATGELFF. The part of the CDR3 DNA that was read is TGTGCCAGCAGCTTAGCAAGACTAGCGACCGGGGAG. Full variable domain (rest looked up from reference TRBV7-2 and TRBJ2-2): GAGVSQSPSNKVTEKGKDVELRCDPISGHTALYWYRQSLGQGLEFLIYFQGNSAPDKSGLPSDRFSAERTGGSVSTLTIQRTQQEDSAVYLCASSLARLATGELFFGEGSRLTVL.

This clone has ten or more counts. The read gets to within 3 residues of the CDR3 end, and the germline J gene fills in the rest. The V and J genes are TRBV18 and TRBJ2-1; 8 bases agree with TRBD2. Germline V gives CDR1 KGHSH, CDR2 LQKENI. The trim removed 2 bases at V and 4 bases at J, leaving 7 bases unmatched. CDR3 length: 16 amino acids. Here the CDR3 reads CASSPMSGGVYNEQFF. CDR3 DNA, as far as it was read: TGTGCCAGCTCACCAATGTCGGGAGGGGTATACAATGAG.

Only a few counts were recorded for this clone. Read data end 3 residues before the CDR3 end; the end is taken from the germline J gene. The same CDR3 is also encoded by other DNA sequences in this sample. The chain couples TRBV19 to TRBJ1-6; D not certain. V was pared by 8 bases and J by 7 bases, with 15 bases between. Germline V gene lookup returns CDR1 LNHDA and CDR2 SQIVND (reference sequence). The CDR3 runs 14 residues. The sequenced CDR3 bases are TGTGCCAGTTCGATGTACACCTTCAATTCACCC. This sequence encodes CASSMYTFNSP. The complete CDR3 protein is CASSMYTFNSPLHF.

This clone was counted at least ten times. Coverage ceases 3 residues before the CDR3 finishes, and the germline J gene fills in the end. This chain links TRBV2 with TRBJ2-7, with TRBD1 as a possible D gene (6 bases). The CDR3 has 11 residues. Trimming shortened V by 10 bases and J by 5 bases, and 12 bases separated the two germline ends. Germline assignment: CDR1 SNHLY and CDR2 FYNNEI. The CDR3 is CATTGRDEQYF. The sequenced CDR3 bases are TGTGCCACCACAGGGCGCGACGAG.

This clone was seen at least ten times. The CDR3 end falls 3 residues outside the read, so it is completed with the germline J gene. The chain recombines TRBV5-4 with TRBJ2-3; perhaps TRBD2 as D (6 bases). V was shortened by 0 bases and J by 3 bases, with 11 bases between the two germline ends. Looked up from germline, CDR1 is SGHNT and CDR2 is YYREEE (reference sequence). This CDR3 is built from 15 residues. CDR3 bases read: TGTGCCAGCAGCTTGGCAGGGCTAGCGACAGATACG. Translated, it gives CASSLAGLATDT. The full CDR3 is CASSLAGLATDTQYF.

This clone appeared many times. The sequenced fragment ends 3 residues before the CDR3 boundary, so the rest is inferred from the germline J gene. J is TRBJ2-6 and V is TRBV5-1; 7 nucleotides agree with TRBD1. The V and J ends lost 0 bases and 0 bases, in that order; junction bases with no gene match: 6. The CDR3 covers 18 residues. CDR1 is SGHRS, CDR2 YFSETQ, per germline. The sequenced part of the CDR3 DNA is TGCGCCAGCAGCTTGGCCACAGGGGACCTCTCTGGGGCCAACGTC. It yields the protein CASSLATGDLSGANV. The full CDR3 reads CASSLATGDLSGANVLTF.

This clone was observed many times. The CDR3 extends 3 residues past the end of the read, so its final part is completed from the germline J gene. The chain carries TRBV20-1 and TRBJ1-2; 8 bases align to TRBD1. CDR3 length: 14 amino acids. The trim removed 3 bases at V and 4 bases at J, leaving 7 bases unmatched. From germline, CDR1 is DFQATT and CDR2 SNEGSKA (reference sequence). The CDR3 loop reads CSASLTGDGYGYTF. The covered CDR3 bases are TGCAGTGCTAGTCTGACAGGGGACGGCTATGGC.

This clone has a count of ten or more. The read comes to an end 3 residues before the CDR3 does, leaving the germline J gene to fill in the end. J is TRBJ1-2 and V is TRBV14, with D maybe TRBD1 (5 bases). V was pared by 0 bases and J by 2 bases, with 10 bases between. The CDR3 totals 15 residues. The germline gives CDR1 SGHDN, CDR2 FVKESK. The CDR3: CASSQDGNRNYGYTF. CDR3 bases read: TGTGCCAGCAGCCAAGATGGTAACAGGAACTATGGC.

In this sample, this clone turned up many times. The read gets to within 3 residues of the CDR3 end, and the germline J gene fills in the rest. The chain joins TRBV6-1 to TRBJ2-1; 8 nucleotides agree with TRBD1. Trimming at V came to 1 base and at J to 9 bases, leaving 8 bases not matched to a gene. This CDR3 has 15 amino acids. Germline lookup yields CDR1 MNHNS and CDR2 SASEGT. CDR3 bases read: TGTGCCAGCAGTGAAGGACGTCAGGGGGCGCGTGAG. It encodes CASSEGRQGARE. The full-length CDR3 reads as CASSEGRQGAREQFF.